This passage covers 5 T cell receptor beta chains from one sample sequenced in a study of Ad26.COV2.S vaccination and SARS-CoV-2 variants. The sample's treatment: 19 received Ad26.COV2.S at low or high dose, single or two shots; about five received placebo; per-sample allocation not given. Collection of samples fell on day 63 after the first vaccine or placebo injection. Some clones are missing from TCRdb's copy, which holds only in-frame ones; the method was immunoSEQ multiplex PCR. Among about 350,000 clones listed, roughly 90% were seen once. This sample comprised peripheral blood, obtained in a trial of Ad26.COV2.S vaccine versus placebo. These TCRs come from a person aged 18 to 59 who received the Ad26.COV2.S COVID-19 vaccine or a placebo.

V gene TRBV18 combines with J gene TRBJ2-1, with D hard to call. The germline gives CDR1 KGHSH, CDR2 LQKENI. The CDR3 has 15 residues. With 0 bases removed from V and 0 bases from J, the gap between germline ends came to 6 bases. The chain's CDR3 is CASSPPFGSYNEQFF. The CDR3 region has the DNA TGTGCCAGCTCACCACCGTTCGGCTCCTACAATGAGCAGTTCTTC. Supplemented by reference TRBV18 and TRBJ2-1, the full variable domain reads NAGVMQNPRHLVRRRGQEARLRCSPMKGHSHVYWYRQLPEEGLKFMVYLQKENIIDESGMPKERFSAEFPKEGPSILRIQQVVRGDSAAYFCASSPPFGSYNEQFFGPGTRLTVL.

CDR3 sequence (DNA): TGCGCCAGCAGCAGGGACAGGCTTGCTACTAATGAAAAACTGTTTTTT. This translates into CASSRDRLATNEKLFF. The genes are TRBV5-1 and TRBJ1-4; TRBD1 matches at 8 bases. V was pared by 4 bases and J by 2 bases, with 7 bases of the junction left unmatched. Germline CDR1 and CDR2: SGHRS and YFSETQ. The CDR3 contains 16 residues. The complete variable domain, with remaining parts taken from reference TRBV5-1 and TRBJ1-4, reads KAGVTQTPRYLIKTRGQQVTLSCSPISGHRSVSWYQQTPGQGLQFLFEYFSETQRNKGNFPGRFSGRQFSNSRSEMNVSTLELGDSALYLCASSRDRLATNEKLFFGSGTQLSVL.

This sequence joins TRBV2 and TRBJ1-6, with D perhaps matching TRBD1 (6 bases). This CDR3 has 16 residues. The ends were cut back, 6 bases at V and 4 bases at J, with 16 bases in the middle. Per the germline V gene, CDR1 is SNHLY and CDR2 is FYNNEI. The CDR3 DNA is TGTGCCAGCAGAACGCCGGACAGAGGTTATAATTCACCCCTCCACTTT. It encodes CASRTPDRGYNSPLHF.

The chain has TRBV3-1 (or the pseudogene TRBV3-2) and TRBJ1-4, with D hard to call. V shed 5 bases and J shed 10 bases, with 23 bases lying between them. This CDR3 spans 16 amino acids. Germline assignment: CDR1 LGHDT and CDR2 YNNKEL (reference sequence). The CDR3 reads CASSALVAGGLGKLFF. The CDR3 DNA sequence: TGTGCCAGCAGCGCCCTTGTGGCGGGTGGTCTTGGAAAACTGTTTTTT.

The CDR3: CASGGAKLFF. The CDR3 bases are TGTGCCAGCGGGGGGGCAAAACTGTTTTTT. V is TRBV19 and J is TRBJ1-4; maybe TRBD1 (6 bases). Trimming stripped 9 bases from V and 10 bases from J, with 9 bases between. Germline values: CDR1 LNHDA, CDR2 SQIVND (reference sequence). The CDR3 covers 10 residues.